This T cell receptor beta chain was captured by sequencing in a study of cytomegalovirus exposure and HLA in healthy donors. Despite likely unrecorded immune exposures, the donors were nominally healthy at the time of sampling. V lost 1 base to trimming and J lost 1 base; unmatched junction nucleotides: 7. Germline CDR1 and CDR2: KGHSH and LQKENI. The CDR3 length is 17 residues. The PCR employed 60 Vbeta primers together with 13 Jbeta primers. Some clones are missing from TCRdb's copy, which holds only in-frame ones; the method was immunoSEQ multiplex PCR. The data contain around 170,000 clones, approximately 88% of them seen just once; the ten biggest clones take up about 1.4%. The study's findings and limits: Productive rates of about 87% or about 30% were seen for most TCR beta V segments in an earlier analysis.

As to this clone: Its antigen is undetermined.

The source of this sequence is a woman under 30 in good health and CMV-seronegative. This chain uses TRBV18 with TRBJ1-3; 7 bases map to TRBD1. Source material: PBMCs. DNA of the CDR3: TGTGCCAGCTCACCACGAGGACAGGCTGGGTCTGGAAACACCATATATTTT. It specifies CASSPRGQAGSGNTIYF.